A single sample gave rise to the 28 T cell receptor beta chains below, sequenced in a study of blood T cell repertoires in COVID-19. Profiling relied on immunoSEQ multiplex PCR, and the TCRdb table lists in-frame clones only, not all of them. This sample has about 330,000 clones; roughly 87% occur once, and the top ten carry 1%. The sample consisted of PBMCs or T cells enriched from blood (not recorded which). Source of these receptors: a woman aged 30 to 39 who had recovered from COVID-19.

This chain links TRBV7-2 with TRBJ2-1; 7 positions agree with TRBD1. This CDR3 region has 14 residues. V lost 1 base, J lost 6 bases, and 3 bases stayed unmatched. Germline V CDR1 and CDR2: SGHTA, FQGNSA. CDR3 sequence reads: CASSLEPGGNEQFF. The CDR3, as DNA: TGTGCCAGCAGCTTAGAGCCAGGGGGCAATGAGCAGTTCTTC. Full variable domain (missing parts from reference TRBV7-2 and TRBJ2-1): GAGVSQSPSNKVTEKGKDVELRCDPISGHTALYWYRQSLGQGLEFLIYFQGNSAPDKSGLPSDRFSAERTGGSVSTLTIQRTQQEDSAVYLCASSLEPGGNEQFFGPGTRLTVL.

This chain joins TRBV4-2 and TRBJ2-3, with TRBD2 as a possible D gene (6 bases). V was pared by 2 bases and J by 2 bases, with 11 bases between. The germline V gene has CDR1 LGHNA and CDR2 YNFKEQ. The CDR3 is 15 residues long. DNA for the CDR3: TGTGCCAGCAGCCAACTTAGACTAGACACAGATACGCAGTATTTT. It encodes CASSQLRLDTDTQYF.

The chain carries TRBV4-3 and TRBJ2-1; TRBD1 matches 10 bases. With V trimmed by 4 bases and J by 8 bases, 5 bases remained unmatched. Per the germline V gene, CDR1 is LGHNA and CDR2 is YSLEER. The CDR3 totals 14 residues. CDR3 sequence reads: CASSPGTGVDEQFF. The CDR3, as DNA: TGCGCCAGCAGCCCCGGGACAGGGGTCGATGAGCAGTTCTTC.

V usage is TRBV24-1 and J usage is TRBJ2-5; D may be TRBD2 (5 bases). Per germline, CDR1 KGHDR and CDR2 SFDVKD. CDR3 length: 14 residues. V lost 5 bases and J lost 3, with 12 bases in between. This chain's CDR3 is CATSALIGEETQYF. The CDR3 DNA follows: TGTGCCACCAGTGCCCTCATCGGGGAAGAGACCCAGTACTTC.

This clone was counted a single time. The chain combines TRBV5-6 with TRBJ1-2; D is undetermined. Germline CDR1 is SGHDT and CDR2 is YYEEEE. Trimming took off 4 bases at V and 2 bases at J, with 18 bases between the two ends. The CDR3 is 16 amino acids. This CDR3 reads CASSAWTREENYGYTF. DNA of the CDR3: TGTGCCAGCAGCGCCTGGACCCGGGAGGAGAACTATGGCTACACCTTC.

The J gene is TRBJ2-5, the V gene TRBV7-2, with TRBD2 matching 12 bases. This CDR3 has 18 amino acids. From germline, CDR1 is SGHTA and CDR2 FQGNSA. The junction had 9 bases not matched to a gene; V was cut back by 2 bases and J by 2 bases. The CDR3 nucleotides are TGTGCCAGCAGCTTATACGGACCACTAGCGGGGGGACAAGAGACCCAGTACTTC. As protein: CASSLYGPLAGGQETQYF.

The chain carries TRBV18 and TRBJ1-4; D call uncertain. The CDR3 length is 16 residues. Germline values: CDR1 KGHSH, CDR2 LQKENI. Trimming took off 3 bases at V and 6 bases at J, with 17 bases between the two ends. The CDR3 nucleotides read TGTGCCAGCTCACCGCAGCCAGCCGGGTCGGATGAAAAACTGTTTTTT. Translation: CASSPQPAGSDEKLFF.

The rearrangement uses TRBV6-5 and TRBJ2-2; TRBD1 is a possible D gene (6 bases). Germline values: CDR1 MNHEY, CDR2 SVGAGI. The V end lost 6 bases, the J end lost 3 bases, and 11 bases lay between the germline ends. The length of the CDR3 is 14 residues. CDR3 loop: CASSPDSHTGELFF. CDR3 nucleotides: TGTGCCAGCAGCCCGGACAGCCACACCGGGGAGCTGTTTTTT.

The genes are TRBV5-5 and TRBJ1-2; TRBD1 is a possible D gene (6 bases). CDR1 and CDR2 (germline): SGHKS, YYEKEE (reference sequence). This CDR3 spans 14 amino acids. The V end was cut by 4 bases, the J end by 3 bases, with 13 bases between. CDR3 loop: CASSPYEGDYGYTF. The CDR3 DNA is TGTGCCAGCAGCCCATACGAGGGGGACTATGGCTACACCTTC.

The chain recombines TRBV27 with TRBJ1-5, with 9 bases aligning to TRBD1. The J segment lost 0 bases and the V segment lost 10 bases, leaving 4 bases of the junction unmatched. Germline-derived CDR1 and CDR2 are MNHEY and SMNVEV (reference sequence). CDR3 length: 14 amino acids. For the CDR3, the DNA is TGTGCCACCAGACAGGGGGATAGCAATCAGCCCCAGCATTTT. Residues: CATRQGDSNQPQHF.

The chain carries TRBV4-1 and TRBJ1-5; weak D call: TRBD1 (5 bases). Trimming left V 4 bases short and J 5 bases short, with 9 bases between. Germline V CDR1 and CDR2: MGHRA, YSYEKL. This CDR3 is built from 13 residues. CDR3 protein: CASSLGGYQPQHF. The DNA of the CDR3 is TGCGCCAGCAGCCTCGGGGGTTATCAGCCCCAGCATTTT.

This clone was detected once. The chain couples TRBV18 to TRBJ1-1, with 7 bases aligning to TRBD1. In germline, CDR1 is KGHSH, CDR2 LQKENI. This CDR3 spans 13 amino acids. V was pared by 3 bases and J by 3 bases, with 1 base of the junction left unmatched. The CDR3 region has the DNA TGTGCCAGCTCACCTGGACAGGACACTGAAGCTTTCTTT. Amino acids: CASSPGQDTEAFF.

This clone was counted a few times. The chain employs TRBV9 and TRBJ1-3; 7 bases are a match to TRBD1. The germline gives CDR1 SGDLS, CDR2 YYNGEE. This CDR3 is built from 17 residues. The J segment lost 0 bases and the V segment lost 1 base, leaving 7 bases of the junction unmatched. CDR3 DNA sequence: TGTGCCAGCAGCGTATCTCCGACAGGGCCCTCTGGAAACACCATATATTTT. It yields the protein CASSVSPTGPSGNTIYF.

The rearrangement uses TRBV2 and TRBJ1-2, with 7 bases fitting TRBD1. Trimming at V came to 6 bases and at J to 8 bases, leaving 9 bases not matched to a gene. This CDR3 is built from 13 residues. Per the germline V gene, CDR1 is SNHLY and CDR2 is FYNNEI. The DNA for the CDR3 is TGTGCCAGCAGCGGGACAGTTGGTCGGGGCTACACCTTC. Its translation: CASSGTVGRGYTF.

V gene TRBV7-2 combines with J gene TRBJ2-2; 11 nucleotides align to TRBD2. In germline, CDR1 is SGHTA, CDR2 FQGNSA. The V gene end was trimmed by 3 bases and the J gene end by 6 bases; junction bases not matched to a gene: 6. This CDR3 contains 16 residues. The CDR3 loop reads CASSFSGGAGPGELFF. Written as DNA, the CDR3 is TGTGCCAGCAGCTTTAGCGGGGGGGCCGGGCCCGGGGAGCTGTTTTTT.

The chain employs TRBV5-1 and TRBJ1-4; TRBD1 matches 7 bases. CDR1 and CDR2 (germline): SGHRS, YFSETQ. The V and J ends lost 4 bases and 0 bases, in that order; junction bases with no gene match: 12. This CDR3 has 18 residues. The CDR3 DNA follows: TGCGCCAGCAGCCCGTCCCGGGACAGTACTGCAACTAATGAAAAACTGTTTTTT. Translated, it gives CASSPSRDSTATNEKLFF.

The chain is built from TRBV7-2 and TRBJ2-7, with D perhaps TRBD1 (5 bases). V was cut by 6 bases and J by 5 bases, with 14 bases left in between. Germline V gene data show CDR1 as SGHTA and CDR2 as FQGNSA. This CDR3 comprises 13 residues. The CDR3 DNA reads as TGTGCCAGCAGAGCACCACCAGGGAACGAGCAGTACTTC. Amino acid sequence: CASRAPPGNEQYF.

This clone was detected only a few times. The CDR3 sequence is CASSPGTNTYEQYF. CDR3 nucleotides: TGTGCCAGCAGCCCCGGGACAAACACCTACGAGCAGTACTTC. The rearrangement uses TRBV11-2 and TRBJ2-7; weak D call: TRBD1 (6 bases). The germline V gene encodes CDR1 SGHAT and CDR2 FQNNGV. This CDR3 is 14 amino acids long. The V end lost 5 bases, the J end lost 2 bases, and 13 bases lay between the germline ends. Full variable domain (rest looked up from reference TRBV11-2 and TRBJ2-7): EAGVAQSPRYKIIEKRQSVAFWCNPISGHATLYWYQQILGQGPKLLIQFQNNGVVDDSQLPKDRFSAERLKGVDSTLKIQPAKLEDSAVYLCASSPGTNTYEQYFGPGTRLTVT.

The CDR3: CASSQDPGTTQYF. In DNA form, the CDR3 reads TGCGCCAGCAGCCAGGACCCCGGGACAACGCAGTATTTT. This rearrangement joins TRBV4-1 to TRBJ2-3; D possibly corresponds to TRBD1 (6 bases). This CDR3 comprises 13 residues. Trimming took off 3 bases at V and 9 bases at J, with 13 bases between the two ends. Germline assignment: CDR1 MGHRA and CDR2 YSYEKL.

This clone was seen only once. The CDR3 region is CASSELGGNSPLHF. In nucleotides, the CDR3 is TGTGCCAGCAGTGAGCTGGGAGGAAATTCACCCCTCCACTTT. The chain recombines TRBV2 with TRBJ1-6; unclear D gene. The CDR3 runs 14 residues. Germline V gives CDR1 SNHLY, CDR2 FYNNEI. V was shortened by 3 bases and J by 7 bases, with 10 bases between the two germline ends. Using reference TRBV2 and TRBJ1-6 for the parts outside the CDR3, the full variable domain is EPEVTQTPSHQVTQMGQEVILRCVPISNHLYFYWYRQILGQKVEFLVSFYNNEISEKSEIFDDQFSVERPDGSNFTLKIRSTKLEDSAMYFCASSELGGNSPLHFGNGTRLTVT.

J is TRBJ2-3 and V is TRBV9; no clear D gene. This CDR3 spans 9 amino acids. CDR1 is SGDLS, CDR2 YYNGEE, per germline. V lost 1 base to trimming and J lost 15 bases, with 6 bases between them. The CDR3 loop reads CASSVQIYF. The CDR3 region has the DNA TGTGCCAGCAGCGTACAGATCTATTTT.

This sequence joins TRBV11-2 and TRBJ2-5; 11 nucleotides agree with TRBD2. V shed 0 bases and J 5 bases; nucleotides not matched to a gene: 8. CDR1 is SGHAT, CDR2 FQNNGV, per germline. This CDR3 is built from 17 residues. CDR3 in DNA: TGTGCCAGCAGCTTAGATCGCCTAGCGGGGGGTGTGGAGACCCAGTACTTC. Translation gives CASSLDRLAGGVETQYF.

J is TRBJ2-7 and V is TRBV3-1 (or the pseudogene TRBV3-2); D is perhaps TRBD2 (5 bases). V lost 0 bases, J lost 6 bases, and 21 bases lay in between. CDR1 is LGHDT and CDR2 is YNNKEL in the germline V gene (reference sequence). The CDR3 spans 17 residues. The DNA of the CDR3 is TGTGCCAGCAGCCAAGATCCCACTGGGCTCGTGGGGAGCGAGCAGTACTTC. It specifies CASSQDPTGLVGSEQYF.

In its sample, this clone was seen a few times. The genes are TRBV5-4 and TRBJ2-7; 8 nucleotides line up with TRBD1. This CDR3 comprises 13 residues. V lost 4 bases, J lost 5 bases, and 5 bases stayed unmatched. CDR1 and CDR2 (germline): SGHNT, YYREEE (reference sequence). The DNA of the CDR3 is TGTGCCAGCAGCAGGACAGGGAGCGACGAGCAGTACTTC. Translating it yields CASSRTGSDEQYF.

The rearrangement joins TRBV19 to TRBJ1-1; D unclear. Germline V gene lookup returns CDR1 LNHDA and CDR2 SQIVND (reference sequence). The ends were cut back, 8 bases at V and 1 base at J, with 11 bases in the middle. The CDR3 runs to 13 residues. Written as DNA, the CDR3 is TGTGCCAGTCGAGGACTCTCGAACACTGAAGCTTTCTTT. It specifies CASRGLSNTEAFF.

This clone was observed a single time. The rearrangement uses TRBV7-2 and TRBJ2-5; D may be TRBD2 (6 bases). This CDR3 spans 13 amino acids. Germline CDR1 and CDR2: SGHTA and FQGNSA. V lost 6 bases to trimming and J lost 2 bases, with 10 bases between them. CDR3 amino acids: CASRAGTQETQYF. As DNA, the CDR3 is TGTGCCAGCAGGGCCGGGACTCAAGAGACCCAGTACTTC.

The chain carries TRBV27 and TRBJ2-7; 8 bases align to TRBD1. With 3 bases clipped from V and 5 bases from J, the junction kept 6 bases outside the gene matches. The CDR3 loop spans 14 amino acids. CDR1 and CDR2 (germline): MNHEY, SMNVEV (reference sequence). The CDR3 coding sequence is TGTGCCAGCAGTTTCATCAGGGGGCTCGACGAGCAGTACTTC. This sequence encodes CASSFIRGLDEQYF.

The V gene is TRBV28, the J gene TRBJ2-7; weak D call: TRBD2 (6 bases). CDR3 length equals 12 residues. V lost 4 bases and J 6 bases, leaving 10 bases between the germline ends. The germline gives CDR1 MDHEN, CDR2 SYDVKM. CDR3 coding DNA: TGTGCCAGCAGTTCGGGGACTTCCGAGCAGTACTTC. This encodes CASSSGTSEQYF.